The clone carrying this T cell receptor (beta chain) came up many times. The antigen remains unidentified. The sample belongs to a study of T cell repertoires in cytomegalovirus infection. Overall study: Both CMV infection and a matching HLA type were indicated by public TCR beta signatures.

TCRdb re-called the reads with MiXCR, one entry per CDR3 protein. In the table there are 750,000 to 950,000 distinct CDR3 sequences, roughly 29% of which are singletons. The length of the CDR3 is 16 residues. Looked up from germline, CDR1 is SEHNR and CDR2 is FQNEAQ (reference sequence). V gave up 2 bases and J gave up 7 bases; unmatched junction bases: 9. The input for sequencing was cultured CD8+ T cells from PBMCs, taken from culture after CMV antigen stimulation. The chain recombines TRBV7-9 with TRBJ2-1; 9 bases map to TRBD2. The source is a human donor in good health (CMV status not recorded). Some clones in this sample may be carry-over from other donors' samples. CDR3 coding DNA: TGTGCCAGCAGCTTAATGCTAGCGGGGAGGATAAATGAGCAGTTCTTC. Translating it yields CASSLMLAGRINEQFF.